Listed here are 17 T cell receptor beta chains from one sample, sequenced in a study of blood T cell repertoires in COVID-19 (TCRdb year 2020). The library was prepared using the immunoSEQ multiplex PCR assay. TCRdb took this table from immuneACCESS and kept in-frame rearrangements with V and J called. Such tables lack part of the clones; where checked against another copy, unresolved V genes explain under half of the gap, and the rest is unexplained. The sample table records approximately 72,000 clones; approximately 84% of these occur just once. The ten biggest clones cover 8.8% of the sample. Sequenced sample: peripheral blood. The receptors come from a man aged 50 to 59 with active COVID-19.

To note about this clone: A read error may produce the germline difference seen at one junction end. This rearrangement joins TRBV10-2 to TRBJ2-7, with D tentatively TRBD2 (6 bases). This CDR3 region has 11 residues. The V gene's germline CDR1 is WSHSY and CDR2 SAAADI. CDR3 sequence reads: CASSGGVSGAF. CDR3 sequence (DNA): TGCGCCAGCAGTGGGGGGGTTAGCGGAGCGTTC.

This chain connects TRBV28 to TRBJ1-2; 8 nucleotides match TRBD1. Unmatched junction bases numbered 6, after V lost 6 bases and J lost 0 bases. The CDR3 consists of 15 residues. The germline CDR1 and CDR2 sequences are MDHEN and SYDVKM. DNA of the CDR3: TGTGCCAGCAGGGACAGGGCGAAAGCTAACTATGGCTACACCTTC. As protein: CASRDRAKANYGYTF.

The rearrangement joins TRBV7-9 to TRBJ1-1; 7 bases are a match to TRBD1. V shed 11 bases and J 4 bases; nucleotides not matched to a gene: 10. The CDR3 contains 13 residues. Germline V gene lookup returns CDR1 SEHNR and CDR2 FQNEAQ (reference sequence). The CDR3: CAGKTGLGTEAFF. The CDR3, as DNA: TGTGCCGGGAAGACAGGGTTGGGCACTGAAGCTTTCTTT.

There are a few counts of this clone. CDR3 sequence reads: CASSDGVAGGNEQFF. In nucleotides, the CDR3 is TGTGCCAGCAGTGACGGAGTAGCGGGGGGTAATGAGCAGTTCTTC. The gene calls are TRBV6-4 and TRBJ2-1; 10 nucleotides align to TRBD2. J gave up 7 bases and V 2 bases, and 5 bases lay outside the gene matches. Germline loops: CDR1 MRHNA, CDR2 SNTAGT. CDR3 size: 15 residues.

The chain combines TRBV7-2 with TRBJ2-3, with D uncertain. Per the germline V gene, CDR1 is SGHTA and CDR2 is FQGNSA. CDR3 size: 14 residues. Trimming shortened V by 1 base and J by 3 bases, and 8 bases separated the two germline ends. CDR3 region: CASSLGPKTDTQYF. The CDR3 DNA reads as TGTGCCAGCAGCTTAGGGCCAAAAACAGATACGCAGTATTTT.

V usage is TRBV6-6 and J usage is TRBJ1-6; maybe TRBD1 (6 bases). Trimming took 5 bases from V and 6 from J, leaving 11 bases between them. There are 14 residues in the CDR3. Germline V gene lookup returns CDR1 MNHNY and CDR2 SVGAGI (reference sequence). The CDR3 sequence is CASSPGQTNSPLHF. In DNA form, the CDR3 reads TGTGCCAGCAGTCCCGGACAGACTAATTCACCCCTCCACTTT.

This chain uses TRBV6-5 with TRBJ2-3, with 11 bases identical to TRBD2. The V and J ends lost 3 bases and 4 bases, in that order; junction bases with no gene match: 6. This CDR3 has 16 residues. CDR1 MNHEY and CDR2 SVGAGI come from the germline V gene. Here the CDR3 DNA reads TGTGCCAGCAGTTATCTTAGCGGGGGGGGATCAGATACGCAGTATTTT. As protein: CASSYLSGGGSDTQYF.

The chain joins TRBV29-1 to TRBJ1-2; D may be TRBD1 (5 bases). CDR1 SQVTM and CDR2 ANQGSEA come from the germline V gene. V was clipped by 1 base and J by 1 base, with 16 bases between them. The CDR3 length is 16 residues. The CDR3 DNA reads TGCAGCGTTGAAGGTGCCGACGGGACTCTTAACTATGGCTACACCTTC. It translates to CSVEGADGTLNYGYTF. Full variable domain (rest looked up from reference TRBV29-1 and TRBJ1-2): SAVISQKPSRDICQRGTSLTIQCQVDSQVTMMFWYRQQPGQSLTLIATANQGSEATYESGFVIDKFPISRPNLTFSTLTVSNMSPEDSSIYLCSVEGADGTLNYGYTFGSGTRLTVV.

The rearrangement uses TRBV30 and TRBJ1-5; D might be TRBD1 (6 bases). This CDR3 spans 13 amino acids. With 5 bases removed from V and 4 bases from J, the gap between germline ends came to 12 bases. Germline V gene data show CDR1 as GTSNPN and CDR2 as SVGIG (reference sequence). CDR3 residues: CAWGKDRNQPQHF. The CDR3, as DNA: TGTGCCTGGGGCAAGGACAGAAATCAGCCCCAGCATTTT.

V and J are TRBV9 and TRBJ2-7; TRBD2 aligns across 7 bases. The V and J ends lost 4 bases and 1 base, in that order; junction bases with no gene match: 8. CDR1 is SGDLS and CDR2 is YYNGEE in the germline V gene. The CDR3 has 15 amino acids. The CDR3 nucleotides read TGTGCCAGCAGCCCACCACTAGCGCCTTCCTACGAGCAGTACTTC. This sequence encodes CASSPPLAPSYEQYF.

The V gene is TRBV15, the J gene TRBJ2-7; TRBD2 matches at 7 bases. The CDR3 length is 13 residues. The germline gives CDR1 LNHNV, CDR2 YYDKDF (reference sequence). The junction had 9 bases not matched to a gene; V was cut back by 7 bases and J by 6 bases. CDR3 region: CATKPGTNSEQYF. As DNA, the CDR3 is TGTGCCACCAAACCCGGGACTAACTCCGAGCAGTACTTC.

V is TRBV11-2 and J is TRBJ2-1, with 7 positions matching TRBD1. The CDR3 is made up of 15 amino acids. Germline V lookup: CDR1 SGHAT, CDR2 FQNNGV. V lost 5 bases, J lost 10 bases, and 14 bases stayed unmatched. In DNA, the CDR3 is TGTGCCAGCAGCCCCGGACAGGTGGGAATTATAGAGCAGTTCTTC. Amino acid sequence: CASSPGQVGIIEQFF.

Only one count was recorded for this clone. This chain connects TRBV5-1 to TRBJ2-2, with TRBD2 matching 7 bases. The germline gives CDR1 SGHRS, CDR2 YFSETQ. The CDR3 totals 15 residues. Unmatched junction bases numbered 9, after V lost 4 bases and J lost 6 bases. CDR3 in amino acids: CASSAKLASPGELFF. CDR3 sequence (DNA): TGCGCCAGCAGCGCCAAACTAGCGTCCCCCGGGGAGCTGTTTTTT. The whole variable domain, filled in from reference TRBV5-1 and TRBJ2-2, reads KAGVTQTPRYLIKTRGQQVTLSCSPISGHRSVSWYQQTPGQGLQFLFEYFSETQRNKGNFPGRFSGRQFSNSRSEMNVSTLELGDSALYLCASSAKLASPGELFFGEGSRLTVL.

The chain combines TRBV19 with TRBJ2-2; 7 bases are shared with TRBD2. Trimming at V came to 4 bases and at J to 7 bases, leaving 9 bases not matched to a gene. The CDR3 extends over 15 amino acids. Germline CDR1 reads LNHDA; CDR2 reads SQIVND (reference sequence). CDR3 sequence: CASSTPRGGRGELFF. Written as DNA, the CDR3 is TGTGCCAGTAGTACCCCCCGCGGGGGTCGCGGGGAGCTGTTTTTT.

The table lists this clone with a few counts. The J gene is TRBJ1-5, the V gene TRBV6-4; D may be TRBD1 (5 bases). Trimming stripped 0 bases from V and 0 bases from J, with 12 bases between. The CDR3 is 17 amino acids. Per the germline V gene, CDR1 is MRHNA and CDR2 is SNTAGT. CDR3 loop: CASSDSVWGYSNQPQHF. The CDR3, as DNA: TGTGCCAGCAGTGACTCGGTCTGGGGCTATAGCAATCAGCCCCAGCATTTT.

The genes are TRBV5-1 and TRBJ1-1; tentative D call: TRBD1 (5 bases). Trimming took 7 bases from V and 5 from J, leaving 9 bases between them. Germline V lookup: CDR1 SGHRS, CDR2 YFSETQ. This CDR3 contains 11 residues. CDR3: CASVGGTEAFF. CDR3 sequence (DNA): TGCGCCAGCGTGGGGGGTACTGAAGCTTTCTTT.

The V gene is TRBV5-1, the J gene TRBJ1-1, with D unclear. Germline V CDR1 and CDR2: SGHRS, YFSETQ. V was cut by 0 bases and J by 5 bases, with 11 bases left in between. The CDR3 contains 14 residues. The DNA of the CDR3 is TGCGCCAGCAGCTTGGAGTCGGCGAGGACTGAAGCTTTCTTT. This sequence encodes CASSLESARTEAFF.